These T cell receptor beta chains were read from a single sample in a study of beta chain features in type 1 diabetes. Sequenced by immunoSEQ multiplex PCR; TCRdb stores in-frame clones only, minus some. This table holds under 130,000 clones, under 30% found once. The specimen was central memory CD4+ T cells from blood. These receptors were taken from a woman aged 18-29 years with type 1 diabetes. The CDR3 runs from the conserved cysteine through the conserved F or W. The D gene is left open where the match is weak. Clone size appears in some rows only: once, few, many, or a class for an expanded clone.

j_gene,abundance,v_gene,d_gene,CDR3nt,CDR3aa
TRBJ2-2,-,TRBV10-3,TRBD2,TGTGCCATCGCGTCAAGCGGGAGTACCGGGGAGCTGTTTTTT,CAIASSGSTGELFF
TRBJ2-3,few,TRBV2,TRBD2,TGTGCCACAAAGGGGTTAGCGGGAGGGCCGGCAGATACGCAGTATTTT,CATKGLAGGPADTQYF
TRBJ2-3,-,TRBV6-1,-,TGTGCCAGCTCGGTGGGCGAACATACGCAGTATTTT,CASSVGEHTQYF
TRBJ2-1,-,TRBV20-1,-,TGCAGTGCTCCGACAAACAATGAGCAGTTCTTC,CSAPTNNEQFF
TRBJ2-7,-,TRBV19,TRBD2,TGTGCCAGTAGTAACGGGGGAGGGCCCCTCGAGCAGTACTTC,CASSNGGGPLEQYF
TRBJ2-3,few,TRBV10-1,TRBD2,TGCGCCAGCAGAGCCGGGACTAGCTCATCAGATACGCAGTATTTT,CASRAGTSSSDTQYF
TRBJ2-1,few,TRBV5-1,TRBD2,TGCGCCAGCAGCTTGGGCGGGAGCTCCTACAATGAGCAGTTCTTC,CASSLGGSSYNEQFF
TRBJ2-1,few,TRBV29-1,TRBD1,TGCAGCGTTGCAACAGGGGCCTACAATGAGCAGTTCTTC,CSVATGAYNEQFF
TRBJ2-5,-,TRBV7-2,TRBD2,TGTGCCAGCAGCTACAGGACTAGCGGGAGAGAGACCCAGTACTTC,CASSYRTSGRETQYF
TRBJ2-7,-,TRBV7-2,TRBD2,TGTGCCAGCAGCCCCCCCACGCCAGGTAGGGGAGGGGAGCAGTACTTC,CASSPPTPGRGGEQYF
TRBJ1-1,-,TRBV30,-,TGTGCCTGGAGTACAGGCCTGAACACTGAAGCTTTCTTT,CAWSTGLNTEAFF
TRBJ1-5,-,TRBV5-1,-,TGCGCCAGCAGCTTTTCAGGAGGTAGCAATCAGCCCCAGCATTTT,CASSFSGGSNQPQHF
TRBJ2-1,-,TRBV27,-,TGTGCCAGCAGCAGTACAGGGAGATCTAGGGATGAGCAGTTCTTC,CASSSTGRSRDEQFF
TRBJ2-3,-,TRBV27,-,TGTGCCAGCAGTTTCGACATCAACACAGATACGCAGTATTTT,CASSFDINTDTQYF
TRBJ1-1,once,TRBV6-5,TRBD1,TGTGCCAGCAGTACCACGGGACAGGGGAACACTGAAGCTTTCTTT,CASSTTGQGNTEAFF
TRBJ2-7,few,TRBV4-2,TRBD2,TGTGCCAGCAGCCGCGAACTAGCGGGAGAAAGCTACGAGCAGTACTTC,CASSRELAGESYEQYF
TRBJ2-5,-,TRBV15,-,TGTGCCACCAGCAGAAGCCGGGAGACCCAGTACTTC,CATSRSRETQYF
TRBJ2-2,-,TRBV5-8,-,TGTGCCAGCAGCTCGAGGGGGCGGGAGAACACCGGGGAGCTGTTTTTT,CASSSRGRENTGELFF
TRBJ2-7,few,TRBV2,-,TGTGCCAGCAGTCGCGGAGGACAGCCTAGCTCCTACGAGCAGTACTTC,CASSRGGQPSSYEQYF